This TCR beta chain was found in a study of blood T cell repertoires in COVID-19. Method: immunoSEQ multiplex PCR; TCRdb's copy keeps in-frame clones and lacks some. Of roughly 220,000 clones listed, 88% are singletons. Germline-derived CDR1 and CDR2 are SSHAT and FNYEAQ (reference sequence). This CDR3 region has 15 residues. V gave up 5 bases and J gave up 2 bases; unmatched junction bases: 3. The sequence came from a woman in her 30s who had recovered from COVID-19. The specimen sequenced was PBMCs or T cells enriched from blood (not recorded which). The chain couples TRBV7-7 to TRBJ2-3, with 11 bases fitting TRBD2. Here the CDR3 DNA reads TGTGCCAGCAGCCCGGGACTAGCGGTCACAGATACGCAGTATTTT. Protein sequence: CASSPGLAVTDTQYF.